In this sample, the clone carrying this TCR beta chain turned up many times. What it binds is not known. The sample comes from a study of human T cells and chemical hapten exposure. Study in general: Sensitization employed 2% DPC on about 2 cm by about 2 cm of upper inner arm skin.

The CDR3 covers 13 residues. J was trimmed by 10 bases and V by 5 bases; bases with no gene match: 6. Via MiXCR, TCRdb re-called the RACE reads, giving one row per CDR3 protein. Of about 81,000 distinct CDR3 sequences listed, around 9.6% were seen once; the top ten hold 2% to 2.5%. Findings and caveats of the study: With regard to DPC sensitization, TCRs above 1 in 1000 frequency did not change.

Time point reported: patch test 2, 6 weeks after DPC sensitization. This sample's treatment: therapeutic diphenylcyclopropenone sensitization with weekly scalp DPC. The specimen comprised whole blood, sampled in connection with sensitization to the hapten diphenylcyclopropenone (DPC). V gene TRBV12-3 or TRBV12-4 combines with J gene TRBJ2-1; TRBD1 agrees at 9 bases. This TCR came from a woman aged 30 to 39 with alopecia areata. Some clones in this sample may be carry-over from other donors' samples. In nucleotides, the CDR3 is TGTGCCAGCAGTCGGGACAGGGCTAGCGAGCAGTTCTTC. Translating it yields CASSRDRASEQFF.